This T cell receptor beta chain was documented in a study of blood T cell repertoires in COVID-19. Study-level information: Spain, Italy and the United States supplied samples that represented acute and convalescent COVID-19. Nucleic acid was either cDNA or gDNA, and it came from T cells, B-cell-depleted T cells, or PBMCs.

Germline assignment: CDR1 MNHEY and CDR2 SMNVEV (reference sequence). Trimming pared 5 bases from V and 6 bases from J, leaving 11 bases between. CDR3 length: 13 amino acids. Authors' analysis steps: Amplification with reference gene primers provided the estimates of nucleated cell counts. Only in-frame clones appear in the TCRdb table, and some are missing; sequencing was by immunoSEQ multiplex PCR. That table is the source of V, J and clone size, and D and trimming were worked out from the DNA. The data hold around 150,000 clones, with roughly four fifths observed a single time. Sequences were obtained from peripheral blood. The chain links TRBV27 to TRBJ1-5; D gene ambiguous. The TCR originated in a human donor in a cohort sampled during active COVID-19. In DNA form, the CDR3 reads TGTGCCAGCAGTGCCCGCCGGGGTCAGCCCCAGCATTTT. Translated: CASSARRGQPQHF.